Listed below are T cell receptor beta chains from one sample, sequenced in a study of cytomegalovirus exposure and HLA in healthy donors. Only in-frame clones appear in the TCRdb table, and some are missing; sequencing was by immunoSEQ multiplex PCR. There are approximately 160,000 clones in the sample; roughly 79% occur only once, and roughly 7.3% lies in the top ten. Specimen: PBMCs. The receptors shown here come from a male donor in good health and CMV-seropositive. Each CDR3 is given with its conserved first and last residue. The D gene is left open where the match is weak. Size is stated for part of the rows, as once, few or many counts, or as a class when the clone is expanded.

v_call,d_call,clone_size,j_call,cdr3_aa,cdr3_nt
TRBV9,TRBD1,NA,TRBJ2-7,CASSGSPSGGTYEQYF,TGTGCCAGCAGCGGGTCCCCGTCAGGGGGTACCTACGAGCAGTACTTC
TRBV5-4,NA,NA,TRBJ1-6,CASSLASTNSPLHF,TGTGCCAGCAGCCTAGCTAGTACCAATTCACCCCTCCACTTT
TRBV25-1,NA,NA,TRBJ2-1,CASRGGGDDNEQFF,TGTGCCAGCAGAGGGGGAGGGGACGACAATGAGCAGTTCTTC
TRBV11-1,TRBD2,NA,TRBJ2-1,CASSLGTSGANEQFF,TGTGCCAGCAGCTTAGGGACTAGCGGGGCTAATGAGCAGTTCTTC
TRBV6-5,NA,few,TRBJ1-1,CASGSGLPLREAFF,TGTGCCAGCGGCTCTGGCCTTCCTCTGAGGGAAGCTTTCTTT
TRBV7-9,TRBD1,NA,TRBJ2-7,CASSWDRYEQYF,TGTGCCAGCAGCTGGGACAGGTACGAGCAGTACTTC
TRBV29-1,NA,NA,TRBJ2-2,CSVVQGPTNTGELFF,TGCAGCGTTGTACAGGGCCCCACGAACACCGGGGAGCTGTTTTTT
TRBV4-3,NA,NA,TRBJ1-4,CASSLTFGGEKLFF,TGCGCCAGCAGCCTGACCTTCGGGGGGGAAAAACTGTTTTTT
TRBV4-2,NA,once,TRBJ1-1,CASSQEARAEEAFF,TGTGCCAGCAGCCAAGAGGCCAGGGCGGAGGAAGCTTTCTTT
TRBV6-5,TRBD1,NA,TRBJ1-5,CASRRTGAGNQPQHF,TGTGCCAGCAGAAGGACAGGGGCGGGCAATCAGCCCCAGCATTTT
TRBV18,TRBD2,NA,TRBJ2-5,CASSPRGGTETQYF,TGTGCCAGCTCACCACGGGGGGGTACAGAGACCCAGTACTTC
TRBV6-6,TRBD1,NA,TRBJ1-2,CASRRDRENYGYTF,TGTGCCAGCCGCCGGGACAGGGAGAACTATGGCTACACCTTC
TRBV11-3,NA,NA,TRBJ1-2,CASSLSGEGYTF,TGTGCCAGCAGCTTATCAGGGGAAGGCTACACCTTC
TRBV11-2,NA,NA,TRBJ2-5,CASSLDLQRGYQETQYF,TGTGCCAGCAGCTTAGATCTTCAGAGGGGGTACCAAGAGACCCAGTACTTC
TRBV27,NA,NA,TRBJ2-7,CASSLLGGSSYEQYF,TGTGCCAGCAGTTTATTGGGGGGAAGCTCCTACGAGCAGTACTTC
TRBV9,TRBD1,once,TRBJ1-1,CASSVAGQGVNTEAFF,TGTGCCAGCAGCGTAGCCGGACAGGGGGTGAACACTGAAGCTTTCTTT
TRBV6-5,NA,NA,TRBJ2-7,CASSEFTAPYEQYF,TGTGCCAGCAGTGAATTCACAGCTCCCTACGAGCAGTACTTC
TRBV5-1,TRBD2,few,TRBJ2-7,CASRGGYEQYF,TGCGCCAGCAGGGGAGGGTACGAGCAGTACTTC
TRBV9,TRBD2,NA,TRBJ2-3,CASSEGTSGTDTQYF,TGTGCCAGCAGCGAAGGGACTAGCGGCACAGATACGCAGTATTTT
TRBV5-5,NA,NA,TRBJ1-1,CASSLAPDSHTEAFF,TGTGCCAGCAGCTTGGCCCCAGACAGTCACACTGAAGCTTTCTTT
TRBV7-9,TRBD1,NA,TRBJ1-1,CASSIPGQGRHTEAFF,TGTGCCAGCAGCATTCCGGGACAGGGCCGGCACACTGAAGCTTTCTTT
TRBV19,NA,NA,TRBJ1-2,CASSIVPQVDGYTF,TGTGCCAGTAGTATAGTACCGCAGGTTGATGGCTACACCTTC
TRBV1,NA,NA,TRBJ1-3,CTSSPTGGTGNTIYF,TGCACCAGCAGCCCGACAGGGGGAACTGGAAACACCATATATTTT
TRBV7-2,NA,NA,TRBJ1-2,CASSSGQSLEVGYTF,TGTGCCAGCAGCTCCGGACAGTCCTTAGAGGTTGGCTACACCTTC
TRBV13,TRBD2,NA,TRBJ2-7,CASSLRGTSGYEQYF,TGTGCCAGCAGCTTAAGGGGGACTAGCGGATACGAGCAGTACTTC
TRBV2,TRBD1,NA,TRBJ1-1,CASSEDRGVNTEAFF,TGTGCCAGCAGTGAAGACAGGGGCGTGAACACTGAAGCTTTCTTT
TRBV6-5,TRBD1,NA,TRBJ1-3,CASRPGQGGRNTIYF,TGTGCCAGCAGGCCCGGACAGGGAGGCCGGAACACCATATATTTT
TRBV30,TRBD2,NA,TRBJ2-3,CAWSRIAGDTDTQYF,TGTGCCTGGAGCAGGATAGCGGGGGACACAGATACGCAGTATTTT
TRBV5-1,NA,NA,TRBJ2-7,CASSFLGREQYF,TGCGCCAGCAGCTTTCTGGGGCGCGAGCAGTACTTC
TRBV5-1,TRBD1,NA,TRBJ2-7,CASSYRTGYSYEQYF,TGCGCCAGCAGCTATCGGACAGGATACTCCTACGAGCAGTACTTC
TRBV12-5,TRBD1,NA,TRBJ1-5,CASGLVPYRGRLNQPQHF,TGTGCTAGTGGTTTGGTACCCTACAGGGGGCGGCTCAATCAGCCCCAGCATTTT
TRBV4-1,NA,few,TRBJ1-1,CASSPDSFSTNTEAFF,TGCGCCAGCAGCCCGGACAGCTTCTCGACTAACACTGAAGCTTTCTTT
TRBV11-2,TRBD1,NA,TRBJ2-2,CASSLRGVGQDTGELFF,TGTGCCAGCAGCTTAAGAGGGGTGGGACAGGACACCGGGGAGCTGTTTTTT
TRBV2,TRBD1,NA,TRBJ1-2,CASSGQGASYGYTF,TGTGCCAGTTCAGGACAGGGGGCTTCGTATGGCTACACCTTC
TRBV7-9,NA,few,TRBJ2-7,CASSSSGTGAAEQYF,TGTGCCAGCAGCTCTAGCGGGACAGGGGCCGCCGAGCAGTACTTC
TRBV2,TRBD2,NA,TRBJ2-3,CASADPGGLISVDTQYF,TGTGCCAGCGCCGACCCCGGGGGACTAATCTCTGTGGATACGCAGTATTTT
TRBV14,NA,NA,TRBJ2-7,CASSLSSGEQYF,TGTGCCAGCAGCCTTAGTTCGGGTGAGCAGTACTTC
TRBV4-3,NA,NA,TRBJ1-4,CASSQDRSGGEKLFF,TGCGCCAGCAGCCAAGATCGAAGCGGAGGTGAAAAACTGTTTTTT
TRBV7-8,TRBD2,NA,TRBJ2-5,CASSLEVWLAGGGETQYF,TGTGCCAGCAGCTTAGAAGTTTGGCTAGCGGGGGGTGGGGAGACCCAGTACTTC
TRBV19,TRBD1,NA,TRBJ1-2,CASSRDRADYGYTF,TGTGCCAGTAGCCGGGACAGGGCAGACTATGGCTACACCTTC